These 18 T cell receptor beta chains share one sample of origin, sequenced in a study of T cells in Graves' hyperthyroidism and ophthalmopathy. The source material, RNA transcripts, was used to amplify TCR beta CDR3 regions. During a first-round RT-PCR of the TCR CDR3, the HTBI primer set was used. TCRdb reprocessed the multiplex PCR reads via MiXCR and lists one record per CDR3 protein. The sample holds over 150,000 distinct CDR3 sequences, approximately 15% seen once. The sample consisted of blood. The receptors originated from a woman between 50 and 59 years old with Graves' hyperthyroidism.

This clonotype has a count of ten or more. This chain connects TRBV12-3 or TRBV12-4 to TRBJ2-5, with D unresolved. V gave up 2 bases and J gave up 5 bases, with 9 bases separating them. The CDR3 extends over 13 amino acids. For the CDR3, the DNA is TGTGCCAGCAGTTTATTCGAGTTGGAGACCCAGTACTTC. Amino acid sequence: CASSLFELETQYF.

This CDR3 reads CSVEVELGGETQYF. In nucleotides, the CDR3 is TGCAGCGTTGAAGTGGAACTAGGGGGAGAGACCCAGTACTTC. The chain links TRBV29-1 to TRBJ2-5; D might be TRBD1 (6 bases). V was clipped by 1 base and J by 4 bases, with 13 bases between them. The CDR3 is 14 amino acids. Germline assignment: CDR1 SQVTM and CDR2 ANQGSEA.

This clonotype was seen many times. This rearrangement joins TRBV28 to TRBJ1-3, with 7 bases matching TRBD1. The CDR3 is 16 amino acids. Germline assignment: CDR1 MDHEN and CDR2 SYDVKM. J was trimmed by 3 bases and V by 4 bases; bases with no gene match: 9. The CDR3 reads CASSYKRQGGGNTIYF. As DNA, the CDR3 is TGTGCCAGCAGTTATAAGCGGCAGGGGGGTGGAAACACCATATATTTT.

The sample holds many counts of this clonotype. The J gene is TRBJ1-6, the V gene TRBV11-2, with D tentatively TRBD1 (5 bases). Trimming removed 5 bases at V and 7 bases at J, with 12 bases between. Germline V gives CDR1 SGHAT, CDR2 FQNNGV. The CDR3 length is 14 residues. The CDR3 nucleotides read TGTGCCAGCAGCGAAACAGGCCTAAATTCACCCCTCCACTTT. This gives the protein CASSETGLNSPLHF. Combining the CDR3 with reference TRBV11-2 and TRBJ1-6 gives the whole variable domain EAGVAQSPRYKIIEKRQSVAFWCNPISGHATLYWYQQILGQGPKLLIQFQNNGVVDDSQLPKDRFSAERLKGVDSTLKIQPAKLEDSAVYLCASSETGLNSPLHFGNGTRLTVT.

A few counts support this clonotype. This chain joins TRBV19 and TRBJ2-5, with 9 bases identical to TRBD1. Germline V CDR1 and CDR2: LNHDA, SQIVND (reference sequence). The CDR3 is 13 amino acids. The trim removed 6 bases at V and 5 bases at J, leaving 4 bases unmatched. DNA of the CDR3: TGTGCCAGTAGCGGACAGGGGCCGGAGACCCAGTACTTC. It specifies CASSGQGPETQYF.

This clonotype was seen repeatedly, ten times or more. The V gene is TRBV6-1, the J gene TRBJ1-4, with TRBD1 identical over 9 bases. Germline CDR1 reads MNHNS; CDR2 reads SASEGT. There are 15 residues in the CDR3. The V and J ends lost 5 bases and 7 bases, in that order; junction bases with no gene match: 8. CDR3 amino acids: CASSPRTGVGEKLFF. CDR3 in DNA: TGTGCCAGCAGTCCTCGGACAGGGGTGGGTGAAAAACTGTTTTTT.

This clonotype appeared many times. The rearrangement links TRBV5-1 to TRBJ2-2; no clear D. The germline V gene has CDR1 SGHRS and CDR2 YFSETQ. The germline V and J ends were trimmed by 1 base and 2 bases, with 6 bases remaining between them. The CDR3 is 14 amino acids. For the CDR3, the DNA is TGCGCCAGCAGCTTGTGGGCTAACACCGGGGAGCTGTTTTTT. Amino acid sequence: CASSLWANTGELFF.

This clonotype was recorded at least ten times. The chain joins TRBV11-1 to TRBJ1-1, with TRBD1 identical over 11 bases. This CDR3 comprises 17 residues. Germline V gene data show CDR1 as SGHAT and CDR2 as FQDESV (reference sequence). V was pared by 5 bases and J by 1 base, with 9 bases of the junction left unmatched. CDR3: CASSHRGQGAGNTEAFF. DNA for the CDR3: TGTGCCAGCAGCCACCGAGGACAGGGGGCGGGGAACACTGAAGCTTTCTTT.

This clonotype was picked up many times. The CDR3 DNA is TGTGCCAGCAGTCCAGCCGGGACAGGGGGCCAGAAGACCCAGTACTTC. This sequence encodes CASSPAGTGGQKTQYF. The chain couples TRBV28 to TRBJ2-5; TRBD1 matches 12 bases. Germline V gives CDR1 MDHEN, CDR2 SYDVKM. V lost 5 bases to trimming and J lost 6 bases; unmatched junction nucleotides: 10. CDR3 length: 16 residues.

This clonotype was counted ten times or more. The genes are TRBV28 and TRBJ1-5, with D hard to call. V dropped 6 bases and J dropped 2 bases, with 8 bases sitting between them. From germline, CDR1 is MDHEN and CDR2 SYDVKM. The CDR3 has 13 residues. CDR3 nucleotide sequence: TGTGCCAGCAGACGGTTGGGCAATCAGCCCCAGCATTTT. Encoded protein: CASRRLGNQPQHF.

There are many counts of this clonotype. This CDR3 reads CASRRLAGPPDTQYF. As DNA, the CDR3 is TGTGCCAGCAGACGACTAGCGGGCCCCCCAGATACGCAGTATTTT. The chain has TRBV5-6 and TRBJ2-3; 10 bases fit TRBD2. Germline CDR1 reads SGHDT; CDR2 reads YYEEEE. The J segment lost 4 bases and the V segment lost 5 bases, leaving 7 bases of the junction unmatched. This CDR3 is 15 amino acids long.

This clonotype came up many times. The J gene is TRBJ1-2, the V gene TRBV20-1, with D uncertain. Looked up from germline, CDR1 is DFQATT and CDR2 is SNEGSKA (reference sequence). This CDR3 has 12 residues. The V end was cut by 5 bases, the J end by 4 bases, with 11 bases between. The CDR3: CSAQRRPYGYTF. The CDR3 region has the DNA TGCAGTGCTCAACGACGGCCCTATGGCTACACCTTC.

This clonotype appeared many times. The rearrangement links TRBV20-1 to TRBJ1-1; weak D call: TRBD1 (5 bases). The CDR3 consists of 12 residues. Germline loops: CDR1 DFQATT, CDR2 SNEGSKA (reference sequence). Here the CDR3 reads CKRDYGNTEAFF. The CDR3 coding sequence is TGCAAAAGGGACTATGGAAACACTGAAGCTTTCTTT.

This clonotype has ten or more counts. This CDR3 reads CSATGQGGSTGELFF. The DNA for the CDR3 is TGCAGTGCTACTGGACAGGGGGGTTCCACCGGGGAGCTGTTTTTT. The chain links TRBV20-1 to TRBJ2-2; 10 bases map to TRBD1. CDR3 length equals 15 residues. Trimming cost V 4 bases and J 4 bases; bases outside gene matches: 6. The V gene's germline CDR1 is DFQATT and CDR2 SNEGSKA (reference sequence).

This chain uses TRBV11-2 with TRBJ1-6; a possible D gene is TRBD1 (6 bases). The CDR3 has 15 amino acids. The germline gives CDR1 SGHAT, CDR2 FQNNGV. The ends were cut back, 2 bases at V and 7 bases at J, with 12 bases in the middle. In nucleotides, the CDR3 is TGTGCCAGCAGCTTACAGGACAGACTAAATTCACCCCTCCACTTT. It codes for CASSLQDRLNSPLHF.

The V gene is TRBV20-1, the J gene TRBJ2-7; 10 nucleotides line up with TRBD1. The CDR3 runs 13 residues. The germline gives CDR1 DFQATT, CDR2 SNEGSKA (reference sequence). With 6 bases clipped from V and 6 bases from J, the junction kept 8 bases outside the gene matches. The CDR3 is CSATGTGAVEQYF. DNA for the CDR3: TGCAGTGCCACCGGGACAGGGGCGGTCGAGCAGTACTTC.

This clonotype occurred many times. The CDR3 DNA reads as TGTGCCAGCAGCTTATCTACTCCCACCTACGAGCAGTACTTC. Residues: CASSLSTPTYEQYF. The chain recombines TRBV11-2 with TRBJ2-7; D gene uncertain. Trimming shortened V by 2 bases and J by 2 bases, and 10 bases separated the two germline ends. The CDR3 loop spans 14 amino acids. Looked up from germline, CDR1 is SGHAT and CDR2 is FQNNGV. Filled out from reference TRBV11-2 and TRBJ2-7, the complete variable domain reads EAGVAQSPRYKIIEKRQSVAFWCNPISGHATLYWYQQILGQGPKLLIQFQNNGVVDDSQLPKDRFSAERLKGVDSTLKIQPAKLEDSAVYLCASSLSTPTYEQYFGPGTRLTVT.

This clonotype was detected ten times or more. The chain couples TRBV19 to TRBJ1-6, with D perhaps matching TRBD1 (6 bases). Germline assignment: CDR1 LNHDA and CDR2 SQIVND (reference sequence). With 5 bases removed from V and 9 bases from J, the gap between germline ends came to 14 bases. The CDR3 contains 14 residues. CDR3 sequence reads: CASSPTGIFSPLHF. The CDR3 DNA reads TGTGCCAGTAGTCCTACAGGGATATTTTCACCCCTCCACTTT.